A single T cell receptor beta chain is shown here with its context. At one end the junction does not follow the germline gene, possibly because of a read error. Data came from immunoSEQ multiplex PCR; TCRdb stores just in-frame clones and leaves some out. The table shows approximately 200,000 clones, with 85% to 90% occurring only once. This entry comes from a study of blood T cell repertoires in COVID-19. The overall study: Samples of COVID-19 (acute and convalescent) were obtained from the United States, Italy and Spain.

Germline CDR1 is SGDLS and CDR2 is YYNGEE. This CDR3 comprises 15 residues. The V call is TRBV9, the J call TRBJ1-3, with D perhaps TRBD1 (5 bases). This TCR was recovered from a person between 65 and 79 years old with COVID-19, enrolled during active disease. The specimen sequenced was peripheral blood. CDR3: CASSGRGTSENTIYF. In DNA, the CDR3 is TGTGCCAGCAGCGGGCGCGGGACCTCTGAAAACACCATATATTTT. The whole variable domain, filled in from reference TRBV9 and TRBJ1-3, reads DSGVTQTPKHLITATGQRVTLRCSPRSGDLSVYWYQQSLDQGLQFLIQYYNGEERAKGNILERFSAQQFPDLHSELNLSSLELGDSALYFCASSGRGTSENTIYFGEGSWLTVV.